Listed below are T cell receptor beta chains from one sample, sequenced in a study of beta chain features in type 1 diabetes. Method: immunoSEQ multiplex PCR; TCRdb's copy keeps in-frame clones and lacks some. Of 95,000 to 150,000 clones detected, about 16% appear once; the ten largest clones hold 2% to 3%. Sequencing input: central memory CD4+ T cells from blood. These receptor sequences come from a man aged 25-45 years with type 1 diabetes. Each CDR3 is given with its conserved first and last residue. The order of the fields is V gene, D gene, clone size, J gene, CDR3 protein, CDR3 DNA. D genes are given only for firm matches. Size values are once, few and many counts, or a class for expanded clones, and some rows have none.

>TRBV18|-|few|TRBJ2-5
CASSRSEETQYF
TGTGCCAGCTCACGCTCGGAAGAGACCCAGTACTTC
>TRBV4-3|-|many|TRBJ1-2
CASSSAAEGYGYTF
TGCGCCAGCAGCTCCGCGGCCGAGGGCTATGGCTACACCTTC
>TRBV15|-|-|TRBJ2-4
CATSRARQVAENIQYF
TGTGCCACCAGCAGAGCAAGACAGGTGGCTGAAAACATTCAGTACTTC
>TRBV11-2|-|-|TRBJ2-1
CASSPSLGARNEQFF
TGTGCCAGCAGCCCCAGCTTAGGGGCAAGAAATGAGCAGTTCTTC
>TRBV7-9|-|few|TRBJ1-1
CASSFRPTEAFF
TGTGCCAGCAGCTTTCGACCCACTGAAGCTTTCTTT
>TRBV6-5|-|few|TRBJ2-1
CASSYVAAGSYNEQFF
TGTGCCAGCAGTTACGTCGCTGCCGGCTCCTACAATGAGCAGTTCTTC
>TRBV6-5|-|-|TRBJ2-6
CASRRGESGANVLTF
TGTGCCAGCAGACGCGGGGAGTCTGGGGCCAACGTCCTGACTTTC
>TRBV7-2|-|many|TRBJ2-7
CASSRLVGTYEQYF
TGTGCCAGCAGCCGTCTCGTTGGTACCTACGAGCAGTACTTC
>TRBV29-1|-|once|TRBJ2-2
CSVGTIFGTGELFF
TGCAGCGTTGGGACTATTTTTGGCACCGGGGAGCTGTTTTTT
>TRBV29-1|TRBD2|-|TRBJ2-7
CSAGGDGAYEQYF
TGCAGCGCCGGGGGGGACGGCGCCTACGAGCAGTACTTC
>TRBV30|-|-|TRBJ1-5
CAWSSGTGNQPQHF
TGTGCCTGGAGTTCAGGTACTGGCAATCAGCCCCAGCATTTT
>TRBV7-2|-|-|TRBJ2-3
CASSRGWADTQYF
TGTGCCAGCAGCCGAGGCTGGGCAGATACGCAGTATTTT
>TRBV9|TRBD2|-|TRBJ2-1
CASSLGLAGDSSYNEQFF
TGTGCCAGCAGCCTTGGACTAGCGGGGGATAGCTCCTACAATGAGCAGTTCTTC
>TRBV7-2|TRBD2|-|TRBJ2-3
CASSLGLATYTQYF
TGTGCCAGCAGCTTGGGACTAGCGACATATACGCAGTATTTT
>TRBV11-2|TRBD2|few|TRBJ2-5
CASSPQAGGGETQYF
TGTGCCAGCAGCCCACAGGCGGGGGGCGGAGAGACCCAGTACTTC
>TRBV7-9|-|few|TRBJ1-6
CASSLDQHNSPLHF
TGTGCCAGCAGCTTAGACCAGCATAATTCACCCCTCCACTTT
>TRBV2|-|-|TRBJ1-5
CASSEGDGSQPQHF
TGTGCCAGCAGTGAGGGGGATGGGTCACAGCCCCAGCATTTT
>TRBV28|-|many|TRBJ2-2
CASSPERGWTGELFF
TGTGCCAGCAGTCCTGAGAGGGGATGGACCGGGGAGCTGTTTTTT
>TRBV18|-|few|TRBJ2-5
CASSPRGRETQYF
TGTGCCAGCTCCCCCCGGGGACGAGAGACCCAGTACTTC
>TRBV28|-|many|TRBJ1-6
CASKRLVGSPLHF
TGTGCCAGTAAACGTCTAGTAGGCTCACCCCTCCACTTT
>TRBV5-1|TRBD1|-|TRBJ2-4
CASTSQGNIQYF
TGCGCCAGCACCTCACAGGGGAACATTCAGTACTTC
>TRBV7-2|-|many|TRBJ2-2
CASSLDPRGELFF
TGTGCCAGCAGCTTGGACCCCCGGGGTGAGCTGTTTTTT
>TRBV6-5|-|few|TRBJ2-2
CASSYPKGELFF
TGTGCCAGCAGTTACCCTAAGGGAGAGCTGTTTTTT
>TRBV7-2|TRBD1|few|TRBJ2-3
CASSPQTGGFLPDTQYF
TGTGCCAGCAGCCCCCAAACAGGGGGCTTTCTCCCAGATACGCAGTATTTT
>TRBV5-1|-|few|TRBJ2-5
CASSLEGEYHQETQYF
TGCGCCAGCAGCTTGGAGGGGGAGTACCACCAAGAGACCCAGTACTTC
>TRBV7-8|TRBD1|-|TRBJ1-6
CASSLEQGAWSPLHF
TGTGCCAGCAGCCTAGAACAGGGGGCATGGTCACCCCTCCACTTT
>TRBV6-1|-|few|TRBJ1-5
CASSQERDQPQHF
TGTGCCAGCAGTCAAGAGCGTGATCAGCCCCAGCATTTT
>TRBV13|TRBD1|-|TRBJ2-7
CASSWRTGYEQYF
TGTGCCAGCAGCTGGCGGACAGGGTACGAGCAGTACTTC
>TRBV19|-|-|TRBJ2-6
CASSLGNSGANVLTF
TGTGCCAGTAGCCTGGGCAACTCTGGGGCCAACGTCCTGACTTTC
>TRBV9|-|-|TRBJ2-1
CASSGSMSYNEQFF
TGTGCCAGCAGCGGCAGTATGAGTTACAATGAGCAGTTCTTC
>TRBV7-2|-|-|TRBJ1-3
CASSTYGTGNTIYF
TGTGCCAGCAGTACCTACGGAACTGGAAACACCATATATTTT
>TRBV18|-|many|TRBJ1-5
CASSRDSNQPQHF
TGTGCCAGCTCACGAGACAGCAATCAGCCCCAGCATTTT
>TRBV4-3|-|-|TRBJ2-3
CASSQDRGGGGRTDTQYF
TGCGCCAGCAGCCAAGATCGAGGGGGAGGAGGGCGGACAGATACGCAGTATTTT
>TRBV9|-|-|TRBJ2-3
CASSVGPSPLVDTQYF
TGTGCCAGCAGCGTAGGTCCGTCTCCCTTAGTTGATACGCAGTATTTT
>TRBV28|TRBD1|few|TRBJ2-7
CASSLGTDAYEQYF
TGTGCCAGCAGTTTAGGGACAGATGCCTACGAGCAGTACTTC